The clone carrying this TCR beta chain was seen many times. Its antigen is still unknown. According to the study, genomic DNA was the template for TCR beta VDJ and CDR3 profiling. One entry per CDR3 protein results from TCRdb running MiXCR on the reads. This sample yields approximately 200,000 distinct CDR3 sequences, of which less than 60% are seen a single time; approximately 20% belongs to the top ten. The data stem from a study of CD8+CD57+ T cells in acquired aplastic anemia. General observations from the study: Patients had under 30 CD8+ CDR3 sequences in common with controls (the shared set).

Patients picked for sequencing had shown CD8+CD57+ cell expansion detected by flow cytometry. At the time of blood sampling, patients had not yet received any therapy. V lost 8 bases to trimming and J lost 2 bases; unmatched junction nucleotides: 4. Looked up from germline, CDR1 is MNHEY and CDR2 is SMNVEV (reference sequence). The CDR3 runs to 14 residues. This chain links TRBV27 with TRBJ1-5; 9 bases map to TRBD1. The receptor's source is a human donor with aplastic anemia. Sequenced material: sorted CD4+, CD8+, or CD8+CD57+ T cells (not recorded which) from PBMCs. DNA for the CDR3: TGTGCCAGCGGACAGGGGAGGCGCAATCAGCCCCAGCATTTT. This sequence encodes CASGQGRRNQPQHF.